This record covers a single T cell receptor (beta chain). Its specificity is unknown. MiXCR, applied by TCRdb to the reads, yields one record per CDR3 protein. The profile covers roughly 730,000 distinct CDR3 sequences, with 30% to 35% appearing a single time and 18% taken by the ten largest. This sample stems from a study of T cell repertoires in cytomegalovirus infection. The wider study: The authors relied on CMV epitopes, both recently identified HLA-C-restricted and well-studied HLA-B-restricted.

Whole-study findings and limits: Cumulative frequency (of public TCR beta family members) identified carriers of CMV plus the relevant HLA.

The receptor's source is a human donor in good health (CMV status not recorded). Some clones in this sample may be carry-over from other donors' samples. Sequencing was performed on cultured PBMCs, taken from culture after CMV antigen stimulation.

The CDR3 DNA is TGTGCCAGCGGACAGACATACACAGATACGCAGTATTTT. Translated, it gives CASGQTYTDTQYF. V gene TRBV7-2 combines with J gene TRBJ2-3, with D tentatively TRBD1 (6 bases). The CDR3 loop spans 13 amino acids. V was cut by 8 bases and J by 2 bases, with 11 bases left in between. Germline values: CDR1 SGHTA, CDR2 FQGNSA.